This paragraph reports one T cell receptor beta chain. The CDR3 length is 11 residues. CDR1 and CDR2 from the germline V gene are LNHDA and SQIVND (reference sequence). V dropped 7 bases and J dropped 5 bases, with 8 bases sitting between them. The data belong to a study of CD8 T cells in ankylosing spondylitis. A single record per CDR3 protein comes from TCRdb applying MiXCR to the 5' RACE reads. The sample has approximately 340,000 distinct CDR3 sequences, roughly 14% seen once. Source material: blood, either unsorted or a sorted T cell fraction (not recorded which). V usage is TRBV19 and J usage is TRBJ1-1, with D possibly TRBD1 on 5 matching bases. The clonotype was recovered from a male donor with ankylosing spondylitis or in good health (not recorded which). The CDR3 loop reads CASKRGTEAFF. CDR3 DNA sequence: TGTGCCAGTAAAAGGGGTACTGAAGCTTTCTTT.